This TCR beta chain came from a study of shared clonotypes between healthy human individuals. About the research overall: Researchers assigned three CD4 naive, three CD4 memory, two CD8 naive and one CD8 memory plate to each donor.

The study, taken as a whole, reports: Rarefaction showed sorted-subset sequencing was incomplete despite large depth.

This CDR3 comprises 15 residues. Germline V gives CDR1 SGDLS, CDR2 YYNGEE. Trimming shortened V by 7 bases and J by 2 bases, and 17 bases separated the two germline ends. Assay: immunoSEQ multiplex PCR; the TCRdb copy retains only in-frame clones and omits some. The sample carries about 2.5 million clones, 85% to 95% recorded once. Remarks on this clone: Its specificity is not known.

Sequencing input: naive CD4+ T cells from PBMCs. This sample's subset: CD45RA+ positively selected. This clonotype originated in a man younger than 35 in good health. Some clones in this sample may be carry-over from other donors' samples. The rearrangement uses TRBV9 and TRBJ2-3, with D possibly being TRBD1 or TRBD2 (6 bases each). The CDR3 sequence is CASGTSGTTTDTQYF. The CDR3, as DNA: TGTGCCAGCGGGACTTCCGGGACAACCACAGATACGCAGTATTTT. Supplemented by reference TRBV9 and TRBJ2-3, the full variable domain reads DSGVTQTPKHLITATGQRVTLRCSPRSGDLSVYWYQQSLDQGLQFLIQYYNGEERAKGNILERFSAQQFPDLHSELNLSSLELGDSALYFCASGTSGTTTDTQYFGPGTRLTVL.